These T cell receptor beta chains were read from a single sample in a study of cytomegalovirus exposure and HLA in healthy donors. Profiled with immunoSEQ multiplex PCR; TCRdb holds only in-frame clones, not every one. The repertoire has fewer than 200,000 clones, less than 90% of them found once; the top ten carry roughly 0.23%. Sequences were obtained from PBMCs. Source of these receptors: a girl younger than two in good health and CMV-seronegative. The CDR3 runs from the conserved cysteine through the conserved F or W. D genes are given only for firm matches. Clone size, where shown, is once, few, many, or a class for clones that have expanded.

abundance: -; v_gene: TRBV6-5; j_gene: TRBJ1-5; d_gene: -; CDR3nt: TGTGCCAGCAGTCCCGGACACAGCAATCAGCCCCAGCATTTT; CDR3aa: CASSPGHSNQPQHF
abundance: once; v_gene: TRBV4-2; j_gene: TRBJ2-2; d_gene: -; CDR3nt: TGTGCCAGCAGCCAAGATGCGCGTCAGGGTAGCACCGGGGAGCTGTTTTTT; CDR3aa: CASSQDARQGSTGELFF
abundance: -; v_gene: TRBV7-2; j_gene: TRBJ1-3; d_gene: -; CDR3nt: TGTGCCAGCAGCTTCCCACTTATCGGCACCATATATTTT; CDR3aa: CASSFPLIGTIYF
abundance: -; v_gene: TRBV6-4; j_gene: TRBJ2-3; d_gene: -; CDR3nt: TGTGCCAGGAGGAACACAGATACGCAGTATTTT; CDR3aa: CARRNTDTQYF
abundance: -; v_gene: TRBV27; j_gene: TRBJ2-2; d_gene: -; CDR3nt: TGTGCCAGCGAGGCGAACACCGGGGAGCTGTTTTTT; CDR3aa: CASEANTGELFF
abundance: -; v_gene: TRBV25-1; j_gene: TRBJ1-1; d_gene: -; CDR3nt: TGTGCCAGCAGACAGGAGAACACTGAAGCTTTCTTT; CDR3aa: CASRQENTEAFF
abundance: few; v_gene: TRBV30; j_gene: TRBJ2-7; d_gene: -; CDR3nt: TGTGCCTGCAATAGCGGTTCTTACTACGAGCAGTACTTC; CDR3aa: CACNSGSYYEQYF
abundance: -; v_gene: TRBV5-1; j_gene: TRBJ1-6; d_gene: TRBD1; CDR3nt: TGCGCCAGCAGCTTGGATACGACAGGGGGCTATAATTCACCCCTCCACTTT; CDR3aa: CASSLDTTGGYNSPLHF
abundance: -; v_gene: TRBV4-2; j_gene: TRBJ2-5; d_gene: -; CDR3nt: TGTGCCAGCATGAGGCGGCCTATCCCATCTGTGAAAGAGACCCAGTACTTC; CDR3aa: CASMRRPIPSVKETQYF
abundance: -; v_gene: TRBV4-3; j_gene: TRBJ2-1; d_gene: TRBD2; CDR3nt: TGCGCCAGCAGCCAAGACCCGGCACACCGACTAGCCTCCTACAATGAGCAGTTCTTC; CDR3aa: CASSQDPAHRLASYNEQFF
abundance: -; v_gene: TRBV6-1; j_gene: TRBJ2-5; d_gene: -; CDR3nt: TGTGCCAGCAGTGAAGCCCTGTTGAGGAAGACCCAGTACTTC; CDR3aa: CASSEALLRKTQYF
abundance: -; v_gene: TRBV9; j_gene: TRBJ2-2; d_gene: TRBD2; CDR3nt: TGTGCCAGCAGCGAGGTAGCGGGGAACGCCGGGGAGCTGTTTTTT; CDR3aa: CASSEVAGNAGELFF
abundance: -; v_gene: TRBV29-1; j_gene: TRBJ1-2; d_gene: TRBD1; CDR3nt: TGCAGCGTTGAGGGACAGGGCTATGGCTACACCTTC; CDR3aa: CSVEGQGYGYTF
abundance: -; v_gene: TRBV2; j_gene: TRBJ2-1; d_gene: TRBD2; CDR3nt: TGTGCCAGCAGTGCGAGTAGCGGGAAAAACAATGAGCAGTTCTTC; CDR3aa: CASSASSGKNNEQFF
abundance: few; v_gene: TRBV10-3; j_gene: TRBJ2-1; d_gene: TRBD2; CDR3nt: TGTGCCATACAACCTAGCGGGGGGGACAATGAGCAGTTCTTC; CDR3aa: CAIQPSGGDNEQFF
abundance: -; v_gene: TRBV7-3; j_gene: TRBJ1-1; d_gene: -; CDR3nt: TGTGCCAGCAGCCGAGGCGGGGGGGAAAGGACTGAAGCTTTCTTT; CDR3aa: CASSRGGGERTEAFF
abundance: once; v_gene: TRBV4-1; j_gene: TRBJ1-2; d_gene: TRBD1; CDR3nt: TGCGCCAGCAGGCAAGGGACAGGTCCCGGCCGGAGCTATGGCTACACCTTC; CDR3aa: CASRQGTGPGRSYGYTF
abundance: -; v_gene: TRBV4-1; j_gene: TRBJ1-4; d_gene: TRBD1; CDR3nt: TGCGCCAGCAGCCAAGATCGAACAGGGGTGGGTGAAAAACTGTTTTTT; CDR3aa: CASSQDRTGVGEKLFF
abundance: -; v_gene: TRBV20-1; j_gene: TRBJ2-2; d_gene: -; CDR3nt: TGCAGTGCTAGAATCAACGGGGAGCTGTTTTTT; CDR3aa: CSARINGELFF
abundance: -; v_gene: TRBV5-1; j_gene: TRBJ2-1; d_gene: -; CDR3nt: TGCGCCAGCAGCTTGTTTGGACTTGCGAACAATGAGCAGTTCTTC; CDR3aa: CASSLFGLANNEQFF
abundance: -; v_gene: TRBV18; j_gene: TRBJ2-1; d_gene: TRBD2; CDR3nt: TGTGCCAGCTCACGGGGAGGGTTCAATGAGCAGTTCTTC; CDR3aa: CASSRGGFNEQFF
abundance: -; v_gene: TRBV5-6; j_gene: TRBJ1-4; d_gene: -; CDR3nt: TGTGCCAGCAGCCCAACAGGGTTAACTAATGAAAAACTGTTTTTT; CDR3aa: CASSPTGLTNEKLFF
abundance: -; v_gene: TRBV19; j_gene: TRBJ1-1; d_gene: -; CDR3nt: TGTGCCAGTAGTGAGAAGAAGAACACTGAAGCTTTCTTT; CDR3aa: CASSEKKNTEAFF
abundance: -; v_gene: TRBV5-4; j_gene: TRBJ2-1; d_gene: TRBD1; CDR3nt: TGTGCCAGCAGCCCCGGGACAGTGCCCTACAATGAGCAGTTCTTC; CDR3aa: CASSPGTVPYNEQFF
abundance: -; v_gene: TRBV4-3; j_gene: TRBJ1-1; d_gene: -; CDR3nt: TGCGCCAGCAGCCAAGATCGGGGGACTGAAGCTTTCTTT; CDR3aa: CASSQDRGTEAFF
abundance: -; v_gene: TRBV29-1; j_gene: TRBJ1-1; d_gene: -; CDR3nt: TGCAGCGTTGATGACAGTGAAGCTTTCTTT; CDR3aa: CSVDDSEAFF
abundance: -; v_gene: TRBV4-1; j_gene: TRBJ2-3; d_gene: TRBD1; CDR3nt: TGCGCCAGCAGCCCACTTCAGGGGGTTAGGACAGATACGCAGTATTTT; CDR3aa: CASSPLQGVRTDTQYF
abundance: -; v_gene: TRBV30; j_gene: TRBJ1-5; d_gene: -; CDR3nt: TGTGCCTGGAGTCCTGGGCAAACTAGCAATCAGCCCCAGCATTTT; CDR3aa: CAWSPGQTSNQPQHF
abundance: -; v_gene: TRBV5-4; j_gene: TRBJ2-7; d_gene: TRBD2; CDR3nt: TGCGCCAGCAGCTTCGCCGCCAGGCGGGGGACCTCCTACGAGCAGTACTTC; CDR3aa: CASSFAARRGTSYEQYF
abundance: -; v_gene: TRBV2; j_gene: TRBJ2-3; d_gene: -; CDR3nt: TGTGCCAGCAGGATGGCGGGGTCGGGCACAGATACGCAGTATTTT; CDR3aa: CASRMAGSGTDTQYF
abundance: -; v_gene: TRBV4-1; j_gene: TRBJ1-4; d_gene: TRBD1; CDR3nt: TGCGCCAGCAACCATATTGGACAGGATGAAAAACTGTTTTTT; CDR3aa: CASNHIGQDEKLFF
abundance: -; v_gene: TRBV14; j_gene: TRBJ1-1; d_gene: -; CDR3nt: TGTGCCAGCAGACACAGGGCTGGGACTGAAGCTTTCTTT; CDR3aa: CASRHRAGTEAFF
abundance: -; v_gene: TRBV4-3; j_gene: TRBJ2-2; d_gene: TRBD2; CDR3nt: TGCGCCAGCAGCCCTCAACTAGCGGTTGGGAACACCGGGGAGCTGTTTTTT; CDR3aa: CASSPQLAVGNTGELFF
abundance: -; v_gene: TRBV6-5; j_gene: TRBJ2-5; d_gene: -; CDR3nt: TGTGCCAGCAGTGAAAGGCTAGACGGGGAGACCCAGTACTTC; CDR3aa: CASSERLDGETQYF
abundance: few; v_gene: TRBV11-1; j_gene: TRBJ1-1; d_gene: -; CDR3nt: TGTGCCAGCAGGTGGTCACTAGCTTTCTTT; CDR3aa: CASRWSLAFF
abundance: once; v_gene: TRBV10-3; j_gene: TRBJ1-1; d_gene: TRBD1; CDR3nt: TGTGCCATCAGTGTAGGGACAGGGGAGATGAACACTGAAGCTTTCTTT; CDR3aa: CAISVGTGEMNTEAFF
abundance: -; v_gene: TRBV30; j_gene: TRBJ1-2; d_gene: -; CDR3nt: TGTGCCCAAAACGCAGGGTTTGGCTACACCTTC; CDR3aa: CAQNAGFGYTF
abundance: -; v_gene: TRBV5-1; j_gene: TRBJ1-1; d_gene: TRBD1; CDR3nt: TGCGCCAGCAGCTCGACAGGGATGAACACTGAAGCTTTCTTT; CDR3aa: CASSSTGMNTEAFF
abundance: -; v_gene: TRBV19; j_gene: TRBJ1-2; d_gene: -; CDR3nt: TGTGCCAGTAGTATCGAGGCGACAGGCGGCTATGGCTACACCTTC; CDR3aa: CASSIEATGGYGYTF
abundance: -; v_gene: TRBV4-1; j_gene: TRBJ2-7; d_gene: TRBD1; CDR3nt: TGCGCCAGCAGCCAAATCCTTACTGGGACAGCCTACGAGCAGTACTTC; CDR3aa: CASSQILTGTAYEQYF
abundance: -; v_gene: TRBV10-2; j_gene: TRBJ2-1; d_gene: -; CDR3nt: TGCGCCAGCAGCGACGGGACTGGTAACAATGAGCAGTTCTTC; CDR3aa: CASSDGTGNNEQFF
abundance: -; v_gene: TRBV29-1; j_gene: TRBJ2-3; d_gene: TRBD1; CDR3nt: TGCAGCGTGGACAGGGGAAGCACAGATACGCAGTATTTT; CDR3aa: CSVDRGSTDTQYF
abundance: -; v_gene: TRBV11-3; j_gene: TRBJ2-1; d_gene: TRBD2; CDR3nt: TGTGCCAGCAGCGTACATCTAGCGGGAGGGTGGTACAATGAGCAGTTCTTC; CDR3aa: CASSVHLAGGWYNEQFF
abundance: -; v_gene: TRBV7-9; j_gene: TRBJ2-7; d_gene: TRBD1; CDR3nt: TGTTCCAGCAGCCGGGCGGGACAGGAATACGAGCAGTACTTC; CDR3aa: CSSSRAGQEYEQYF
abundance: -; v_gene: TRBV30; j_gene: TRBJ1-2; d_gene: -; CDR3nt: TGTGCCTGCATTTCGCGTACCTATGGCTACACCTTC; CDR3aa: CACISRTYGYTF
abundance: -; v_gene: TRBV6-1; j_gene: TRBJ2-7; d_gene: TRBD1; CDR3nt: TGTGCCTCCGGGACAGTCCCCTACGAGCAGTACTTC; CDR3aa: CASGTVPYEQYF
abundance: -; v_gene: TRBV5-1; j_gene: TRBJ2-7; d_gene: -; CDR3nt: TGCGCCAGCAGCTGGGGGGGGATGACAGGCTACGAGCAGTACTTC; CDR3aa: CASSWGGMTGYEQYF
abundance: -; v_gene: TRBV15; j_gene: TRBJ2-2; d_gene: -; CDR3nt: TGTGCCACCCGGGCCAGGGGCACCGGGGAGCTGTTTTTT; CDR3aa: CATRARGTGELFF
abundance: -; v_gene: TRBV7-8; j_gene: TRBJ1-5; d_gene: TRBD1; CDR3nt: TGTGCCAGCAGCTTAATAAGGGGGCATGGCAATCAGCCCCAGCATTTT; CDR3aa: CASSLIRGHGNQPQHF
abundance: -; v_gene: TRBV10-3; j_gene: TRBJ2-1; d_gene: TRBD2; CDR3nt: TGTGCCATCTCTGGGACTAGTGGCAATGAGCAGTTCTTC; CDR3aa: CAISGTSGNEQFF
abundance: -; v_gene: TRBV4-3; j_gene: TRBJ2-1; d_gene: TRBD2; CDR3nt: TGCGCCAGCAGCCAAGATGGGGGACTAGCGACGGGCGAGCAGTTCTTC; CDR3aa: CASSQDGGLATGEQFF
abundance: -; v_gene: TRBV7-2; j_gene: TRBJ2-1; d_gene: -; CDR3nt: TGTGCCAGCAGCCGCCTCGTCAGCGGCGGTGAGCAGTTCTTC; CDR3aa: CASSRLVSGGEQFF
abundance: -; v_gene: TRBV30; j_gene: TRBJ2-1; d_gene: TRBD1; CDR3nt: TGTGCCTGGGGGGACAGGGCATGGTTCCCCCACAATGAGCAGTTCTTC; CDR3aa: CAWGDRAWFPHNEQFF
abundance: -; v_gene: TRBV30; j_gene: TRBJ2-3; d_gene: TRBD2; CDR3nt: TGTGCCTGGAGTGTATGGTGGGGGGGGTCGGATACGCAGTATTTT; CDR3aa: CAWSVWWGGSDTQYF
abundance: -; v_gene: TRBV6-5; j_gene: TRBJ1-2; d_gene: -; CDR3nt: TGTGCCAGCAGTTACGACTTCTCGGCCAATGGCTACACCTTC; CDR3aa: CASSYDFSANGYTF
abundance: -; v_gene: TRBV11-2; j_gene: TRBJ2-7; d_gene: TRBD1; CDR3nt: TGTGCCAGCAGCTTGGGGACAGGCTCCTACGAGCAGTACTTC; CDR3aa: CASSLGTGSYEQYF
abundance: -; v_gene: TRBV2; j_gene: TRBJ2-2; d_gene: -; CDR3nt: TGTGCCAGCAGTGACCCCCCCTACACCGGGGAGCTGTTTTTT; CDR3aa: CASSDPPYTGELFF
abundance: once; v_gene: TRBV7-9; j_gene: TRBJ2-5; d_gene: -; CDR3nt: TGTGCCAGCAGCTCCACCAACCCTAGCACCCGAGAGACCCAGTACTTC; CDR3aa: CASSSTNPSTRETQYF
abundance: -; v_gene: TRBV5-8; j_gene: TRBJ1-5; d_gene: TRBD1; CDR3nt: TGTGCCAGCAGCTCGACAGGGGGACAGCCCCAGCATTTT; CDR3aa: CASSSTGGQPQHF
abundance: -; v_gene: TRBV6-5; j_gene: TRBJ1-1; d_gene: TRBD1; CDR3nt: TGTGCCAGCAGCCCTTCAGACAGGGAGGTTGAAGCTTTCTTT; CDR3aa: CASSPSDREVEAFF